The present T cell receptor beta chain was sequenced within a study of blood T cells in healthy people across ages. Together with a sample-barcoded 5' primer, a J-beta primer mix was included in a second PCR lasting about 6 to 11 cycles. The template-switch adaptor was a 5' adaptor with 12 random nucleotides. It tagged each cDNA molecule. MiXCR was run by TCRdb on the 5' RACE reads, yielding one entry per CDR3 protein. The profile shows under 1,000,000 distinct CDR3 sequences, about 45% of them singletons. V lost 7 bases and J lost 2, with 8 bases in between. Germline V gene sequence: CDR1 MDHEN, CDR2 SYDVKM. The CDR3 loop spans 12 amino acids.

The sequence came from a man older than 75 in good health. The sequencing sample was made of blood. The rearrangement uses TRBV28 and TRBJ2-5, with no clear D. The CDR3 nucleotides read TGTGCCAGCAAACCGCCACAAGAGACCCAGTACTTC. This encodes CASKPPQETQYF.